The source of this TCR beta chain is a study of cytomegalovirus exposure and HLA in healthy donors. 60 Vbeta and 13 Jbeta primers were used in PCR. Profiling relied on immunoSEQ multiplex PCR, and the TCRdb table lists in-frame clones only, not all of them. The sample lists about 190,000 clones, roughly four fifths occurring once. From germline, CDR1 is MDHEN and CDR2 SYDVKM. Trimming took off 2 bases at V and 0 bases at J, with 8 bases between the two ends. The CDR3 is 15 residues long. Study results and caveats: TRBV6-2, TRBV6-3 and other indistinguishable V segments were excluded.

As concerns this clone: Its antigen is not known.

The genes are TRBV28 and TRBJ2-1, with D unresolved. The sequencing sample was made of PBMCs. This receptor was identified in a woman between 25 and 40 years old in good health and CMV-seropositive. DNA of the CDR3: TGTGCCAGCAGTTTAGGCGGAAGCTCCTACAATGAGCAGTTCTTC. Translated, it gives CASSLGGSSYNEQFF.